The 21 T cell receptor beta chains reported below all come from one sample, sequenced in a study of cytomegalovirus exposure and HLA in healthy donors. Primers: 60 Vbeta forward and 13 Jbeta reverse. This table comes from immunoSEQ multiplex PCR, and its TCRdb copy is limited to in-frame clones, with some not included. The sample shows some 150,000 clones, roughly 80% of them seen only once. The source material was PBMCs. The receptors originated from a woman aged 25 to 39 in good health and CMV-seronegative.

The chain uses TRBV11-2 and TRBJ2-1; 8 bases are a match to TRBD1. CDR1 is SGHAT and CDR2 is FQNNGV in the germline V gene. The CDR3 runs 17 residues. The junction had 13 bases not matched to a gene; V was cut back by 3 bases and J by 6 bases. This CDR3 is CASSLTARGQVGNEQFF. CDR3 DNA sequence: TGTGCCAGCAGCTTGACGGCTCGGGGACAGGTAGGCAATGAGCAGTTCTTC.

This clone showed up just once. This chain links TRBV6-5 with TRBJ2-5; 7 bases are a match to TRBD1. In germline, CDR1 is MNHEY, CDR2 SVGAGI. The J segment lost 3 bases and the V segment lost 0 bases, leaving 7 bases of the junction unmatched. The CDR3 is made up of 16 amino acids. The CDR3: CASSYSWTGRKETQYF. In DNA, the CDR3 is TGTGCCAGCAGTTACTCCTGGACAGGACGGAAAGAGACCCAGTACTTC.

The rearrangement joins TRBV6-5 to TRBJ1-5, with 8 bases identical to TRBD1. The length of the CDR3 is 14 residues. The germline gives CDR1 MNHEY, CDR2 SVGAGI. Trimming at V came to 6 bases and at J to 5 bases, leaving 6 bases not matched to a gene. DNA of the CDR3: TGTGCCAGCAGCGGACAGGGAATGGATCAGCCCCAGCATTTT. This encodes CASSGQGMDQPQHF.

The chain employs TRBV7-8 and TRBJ1-6; a weak D match, TRBD1 (5 bases). This CDR3 region has 17 residues. The V end lost 3 bases, the J end lost 4 bases, and 16 bases lay between the germline ends. Germline V gene sequence: CDR1 SGHVS, CDR2 FQNEAQ. The DNA for the CDR3 is TGTGCCAGCAGCTTGTTGGGGCAGGGACTTTATAATTCACCCCTCCACTTT. Amino acids: CASSLLGQGLYNSPLHF.

This clone was seen just once. The chain carries TRBV7-9 and TRBJ1-2; D is unclear. Trimming shortened V by 1 base and J by 5 bases, and 20 bases separated the two germline ends. The germline V gene has CDR1 SEHNR and CDR2 FQNEAQ (reference sequence). The CDR3 has 17 amino acids. In DNA, the CDR3 is TGTGCCAGCAGCTTAGGTAGCTTGGGAGACGATACTTATGGCTACACCTTC. Translated, it gives CASSLGSLGDDTYGYTF.

In its sample, this clone ranks as medium-sized. The rearrangement uses TRBV2 and TRBJ1-1; D perhaps matches TRBD1 (6 bases). Trimming cost V 6 bases and J 3 bases, with 11 bases left between them. The germline V gene encodes CDR1 SNHLY and CDR2 FYNNEI. CDR3 length equals 13 residues. CDR3 amino acids: CASRTGGYTEAFF. The CDR3 DNA follows: TGTGCCAGCAGGACAGGCGGATACACTGAAGCTTTCTTT.

This clone was counted once. The chain couples TRBV7-9 to TRBJ1-1, with 7 bases identical to TRBD1. Germline assignment: CDR1 SEHNR and CDR2 FQNEAQ (reference sequence). With V trimmed by 5 bases and J by 1 base, 4 bases remained unmatched. The CDR3 contains 14 residues. In nucleotides, the CDR3 is TGTGCCAGCAGCCTGGGACAGCAGAACACTGAAGCTTTCTTT. It specifies CASSLGQQNTEAFF.

The sample holds one count of this clone. V gene TRBV6-5 combines with J gene TRBJ2-1; 14 bases are a match to TRBD2. V lost 6 bases to trimming and J lost 8 bases; unmatched junction nucleotides: 3. This CDR3 is 14 amino acids long. Germline lookup yields CDR1 MNHEY and CDR2 SVGAGI. The CDR3 region is CASRRLAGGDEQFF. The DNA of the CDR3 is TGTGCCAGCAGGCGACTAGCGGGAGGGGATGAGCAGTTCTTC.

The rearrangement joins TRBV30 to TRBJ2-1, with D possibly TRBD2 on 6 matching bases. Trimming took 5 bases from V and 0 from J, leaving 8 bases between them. CDR1 and CDR2 from the germline V gene are GTSNPN and SVGIG (reference sequence). CDR3 length: 13 amino acids. CDR3 coding DNA: TGTGCCTGGGATAGCGGCTCCTACAATGAGCAGTTCTTC. Translating gives CAWDSGSYNEQFF.

This chain links TRBV27 with TRBJ2-5, with D possibly being TRBD1 (5 bases). Per the germline V gene, CDR1 is MNHEY and CDR2 is SMNVEV (reference sequence). The CDR3 is made up of 12 amino acids. V lost 6 bases, J lost 4 bases, and 9 bases lay in between. For the CDR3, the DNA is TGTGCCAGCAGCCCCCAGGGAGAGACCCAGTACTTC. Its protein product is CASSPQGETQYF.

This clone came up a few times. This chain connects TRBV2 to TRBJ2-5; D may be TRBD1 (6 bases). CDR1 SNHLY and CDR2 FYNNEI come from the germline V gene. CDR3 length: 14 residues. V shed 2 bases and J shed 5 bases, with 12 bases lying between them. DNA for the CDR3: TGTGCCAGCAGTGAACTCCCAGGGGTCGAGACCCAGTACTTC. This gives the protein CASSELPGVETQYF.

The gene calls are TRBV6-1 and TRBJ1-4; TRBD1 matches 10 bases. The germline gives CDR1 MNHNS, CDR2 SASEGT. Germline trimming cut 6 bases from V and 6 bases from J; bases unmatched to any gene: 4. The CDR3 covers 14 residues. The CDR3 DNA follows: TGTGCCAGCAGCCCGGGACAGGGGTATGAAAAACTGTTTTTT. It is translated as CASSPGQGYEKLFF.

This chain uses TRBV7-3 with TRBJ1-1; D perhaps matches TRBD1 (5 bases). CDR3 size: 15 residues. Trimming took 5 bases from V and 1 from J, leaving 14 bases between them. In germline, CDR1 is SGHTA, CDR2 FQGTGA. The CDR3: CASSLIPGKNTEAFF. CDR3 coding DNA: TGTGCCAGCAGCCTCATTCCAGGGAAGAACACTGAAGCTTTCTTT.

V gene TRBV6-6 combines with J gene TRBJ1-1, with 10 positions matching TRBD1. The CDR3 length is 14 residues. The V and J ends lost 8 bases and 10 bases, in that order; junction bases with no gene match: 13. The germline gives CDR1 MNHNY, CDR2 SVGAGI (reference sequence). The CDR3 is CASGELGQGRRAFF. DNA for the CDR3: TGTGCCAGCGGCGAACTGGGACAGGGGCGCAGAGCTTTCTTT.

In DNA form, the CDR3 reads TGTGCCAGCAGCTCTACAGGGGGTTCCGCCTATGGCTACACCTTC. Amino acid sequence: CASSSTGGSAYGYTF. V is TRBV7-3 and J is TRBJ1-2, with 8 bases lining up with TRBD1. From germline, CDR1 is SGHTA and CDR2 FQGTGA. The CDR3 is 15 amino acids. The V gene end was trimmed by 4 bases and the J gene end by 4 bases; junction bases not matched to a gene: 8. The full variable domain, its missing parts supplied by reference TRBV7-3 and TRBJ1-2, is GAGVSQTPSNKVTEKGKYVELRCDPISGHTALYWYRQSLGQGPEFLIYFQGTGAADDSGLPNDRFFAVRPEGSVSTLKIQRTERGDSAVYLCASSSTGGSAYGYTFGSGTRLTVV.

This clone was detected only once. The chain joins TRBV28 to TRBJ2-1; D remains unclear. This CDR3 spans 15 amino acids. Trimming shortened V by 9 bases and J by 4 bases, and 19 bases separated the two germline ends. Per germline, CDR1 MDHEN and CDR2 SYDVKM. The CDR3 DNA reads TGTGCCAGTGTAGTTAGCAGTGGAGCATACAATGAGCAGTTCTTC. This sequence encodes CASVVSSGAYNEQFF.

V and J are TRBV6-5 and TRBJ2-5; D is possibly TRBD1 (5 bases). V lost 4 bases and J 5 bases, leaving 14 bases between the germline ends. Germline V CDR1 and CDR2: MNHEY, SVGAGI. This CDR3 has 14 residues. CDR3: CASSSLGSGETQYF. In DNA form, the CDR3 reads TGTGCCAGCAGTTCCCTCGGGTCAGGGGAGACCCAGTACTTC.

Only one count was recorded for this clone. The chain joins TRBV5-5 to TRBJ2-7, with D maybe TRBD1 (5 bases). Trimming left V 0 bases short and J 1 base short, with 8 bases between. Germline V gives CDR1 SGHKS, CDR2 YYEKEE (reference sequence). This CDR3 has 14 amino acids. This chain's CDR3 is CASSLGRGSYEQYF. The CDR3 DNA reads TGTGCCAGCAGCTTGGGTAGGGGTTCCTACGAGCAGTACTTC.

The V gene is TRBV6-5, the J gene TRBJ2-5; perhaps TRBD2 as D (6 bases). V lost 4 bases, J lost 2 bases, and 14 bases lay in between. The CDR3 is made up of 15 amino acids. CDR1 and CDR2 from the germline V gene are MNHEY and SVGAGI. The CDR3 DNA is TGTGCCAGCAGTTTCATTACCGGGACTCAAGAGACCCAGTACTTC. Protein sequence: CASSFITGTQETQYF.

The rearrangement joins TRBV30 to TRBJ1-5; unclear D gene. Germline-derived CDR1 and CDR2 are GTSNPN and SVGIG (reference sequence). The CDR3 spans 13 residues. The V end was cut by 4 bases, the J end by 0 bases, with 7 bases between. The CDR3 sequence: CAWTHDSNQPQHF. The CDR3 region has the DNA TGTGCCTGGACACACGATAGCAATCAGCCCCAGCATTTT.

This clone was counted once. This chain joins TRBV6-4 and TRBJ1-5; 9 bases agree with TRBD1. This CDR3 is 17 amino acids long. The germline CDR1 and CDR2 sequences are MRHNA and SNTAGT. V lost 2 bases to trimming and J lost 0 bases; unmatched junction nucleotides: 5. The CDR3 here is CASSDRDRAYSNQPQHF. The CDR3 nucleotides read TGTGCCAGCAGTGACCGGGACAGGGCCTATAGCAATCAGCCCCAGCATTTT.